One and the same sample provided the 29 T cell receptor beta chains below, sequenced in a study of T cells after yellow fever vaccination. Each CDR3 protein is one row after TCRdb ran MiXCR on the 5' RACE reads. The sample has approximately 170,000 distinct CDR3 sequences; more than 9.5% are singletons. The specimen comprised CD8+ T cells sorted from PBMCs, sampled 15 days after the yellow fever booster vaccination. The receptors stem from a young man who received the YFV17D yellow fever vaccine.

The sample holds a few counts of this clonotype. The rearrangement uses TRBV4-1 and TRBJ2-5; 11 nucleotides agree with TRBD2. From germline, CDR1 is MGHRA and CDR2 YSYEKL. The CDR3 is 15 amino acids. V dropped 3 bases and J dropped 3; count of bases not matched to a gene: 3. CDR3 sequence: CASSQILAGEETQYF. The CDR3 bases are TGCGCCAGCAGCCAGATACTAGCGGGGGAAGAGACCCAGTACTTC.

The chain links TRBV6-5 to TRBJ1-1, with 8 nucleotides matching TRBD1. From germline, CDR1 is MNHEY and CDR2 SVGAGI. Trimming removed 2 bases from V and 6 bases from J; junction bases left unmatched: 5. The CDR3 runs to 14 residues. The CDR3 region is CASSYPGGNAEAFF. Here the CDR3 DNA reads TGTGCCAGCAGTTACCCAGGGGGCAATGCTGAAGCTTTCTTT.

Only a few counts were recorded for this clonotype. The chain recombines TRBV4-1 with TRBJ2-2; 8 bases are a match to TRBD2. The length of the CDR3 is 17 residues. With 2 bases clipped from V and 1 base from J, the junction kept 6 bases outside the gene matches. The germline V gene has CDR1 MGHRA and CDR2 YSYEKL. DNA of the CDR3: TGCGCCAGCAGCCAAACAGCGGGGGCTGAGAACACCGGGGAGCTGTTTTTT. It yields the protein CASSQTAGAENTGELFF.

The J gene is TRBJ2-3, the V gene TRBV7-9, with TRBD2 matching 8 bases. Germline V gene lookup returns CDR1 SEHNR and CDR2 FQNEAQ (reference sequence). The CDR3 totals 16 residues. With V trimmed by 3 bases and J by 0 bases, 5 bases remained unmatched. CDR3 loop: CASSFGSGESTDTQYF. The DNA of the CDR3 is TGTGCCAGCAGCTTTGGTAGCGGGGAGAGCACAGATACGCAGTATTTT. The full variable domain, rest sourced from reference TRBV7-9 and TRBJ2-3, is DTGVSQNPRHKITKRGQNVTFRCDPISEHNRLYWYRQTLGQGPEFLTYFQNEAQLEKSRLLSDRFSAERPKGSFSTLEIQRTEQGDSAMYLCASSFGSGESTDTQYFGPGTRLTVL.

The chain uses TRBV5-5 and TRBJ2-7; TRBD1 agrees at 7 bases. The CDR3 totals 14 residues. After removal of 4 bases from V and 4 bases from J, the junction contained 8 bases not matched to a gene. Germline V CDR1 and CDR2: SGHKS, YYEKEE (reference sequence). The CDR3 DNA is TGTGCCAGCAGCGCCTCCTCGACAGGGTACGAGCAGTACGTC. Translation: CASSASSTGYEQYV.

V gene TRBV27 combines with J gene TRBJ1-2; D remains unclear. CDR1 is MNHEY, CDR2 SMNVEV, per germline (reference sequence). The CDR3 is made up of 13 amino acids. Trimming pared 3 bases from V and 5 bases from J, leaving 10 bases between. The CDR3: CASSFTTGYGYTF. The CDR3 nucleotides read TGTGCCAGCAGTTTTACGACGGGTTATGGCTACACCTTC.

V is TRBV9 and J is TRBJ2-6; the match to TRBD1 covers 7 bases. CDR3 length: 16 amino acids. V was clipped by 3 bases and J by 2 bases; unmatched bases: 5. The germline V gene encodes CDR1 SGDLS and CDR2 YYNGEE. The CDR3 loop is CASSAPRGPGANVLTF. CDR3 nucleotide sequence: TGTGCCAGCAGCGCTCCAAGGGGGCCTGGGGCCAACGTCCTGACTTTC.

This clonotype was counted many times. One junction end does not reproduce the germline sequence, and a read error may be involved. V usage is TRBV12-3 or TRBV12-4 and J usage is TRBJ2-7; a possible D gene is TRBD1 (6 bases). The CDR3 totals 12 residues. The CDR3 region is CASSWDTGTIDF. CDR3 DNA sequence: TGTGCCAGCAGCTGGGACACCGGGACGATCGACTTC.

This clonotype was counted a few times. V usage is TRBV6-2 or TRBV6-3 and J usage is TRBJ1-5, with a possible D match to TRBD1 (6 bases). V shed 7 bases and J shed 3 bases, with 16 bases lying between them. The germline gives CDR1 MNHEY, CDR2 SVGEGT. The CDR3 consists of 15 residues. The DNA of the CDR3 is TGTGCCAGCAAGGGAGTTGAGGGGGACAATCAGCCCCAGCATTTT. Encoded protein: CASKGVEGDNQPQHF.

This sequence joins TRBV7-2 and TRBJ1-1; D is uncertain. The CDR3 spans 14 residues. Germline assignment: CDR1 SGHTA and CDR2 FQGNSA. Trimming took 6 bases from V and 8 from J, leaving 19 bases between them. This chain's CDR3 is CASSWANTAVEAFF. For the CDR3, the DNA is TGTGCCAGCAGTTGGGCTAACACGGCAGTCGAAGCTTTCTTT.

The chain combines TRBV4-1 with TRBJ1-6, with a weak D call TRBD1 (5 bases). The germline CDR1 and CDR2 sequences are MGHRA and YSYEKL. Trimming cost V 1 base and J 13 bases, with 8 bases left between them. The CDR3 spans 12 residues. The CDR3, as DNA: TGCGCCAGCAGCCAAGTTAGGGGCCCCCTCCACTTT. This encodes CASSQVRGPLHF.

The chain has TRBV6-1 and TRBJ2-7; D is possibly TRBD1 (6 bases). The CDR3 sequence is 13 residues long. V was pared by 8 bases and J by 4 bases, with 15 bases between. In germline, CDR1 is MNHNS, CDR2 SASEGT. The CDR3 sequence is CASARQVPYEQYV. In DNA, the CDR3 is TGTGCCAGCGCCCGACAGGTGCCATACGAGCAGTACGTC.

The chain is built from TRBV6-2 or TRBV6-3 and TRBJ2-6; D is uncertain. This CDR3 has 17 residues. V was clipped by 7 bases and J by 2 bases, with 18 bases between them. The germline gives CDR1 MNHEY, CDR2 SVGEGT. The CDR3 DNA reads as TGTGCCAGCAAGACCGGGTACTTATCGGCTGGGGCCAACGTCCTGACTTTC. Translating it yields CASKTGYLSAGANVLTF.

V gene TRBV9 combines with J gene TRBJ1-1, with unresolved D. Trimming left V 0 bases short and J 10 bases short, with 10 bases between. The CDR3 is made up of 12 amino acids. The germline V gene encodes CDR1 SGDLS and CDR2 YYNGEE. CDR3 DNA: TGTGCCAGCAGCGTAGACGGCTCCAGAGCTTTCTTT. This translates into CASSVDGSRAFF. Full variable domain (rest looked up from reference TRBV9 and TRBJ1-1): DSGVTQTPKHLITATGQRVTLRCSPRSGDLSVYWYQQSLDQGLQFLIQYYNGEERAKGNILERFSAQQFPDLHSELNLSSLELGDSALYFCASSVDGSRAFFGQGTRLTVV.

Only a few counts were recorded for this clonotype. The chain uses TRBV5-6 and TRBJ2-2; D not certain. CDR1 is SGHDT, CDR2 YYEEEE, per germline. The V and J ends lost 2 bases and 6 bases respectively, with 8 bases between them. The CDR3 is 13 residues long. CDR3 DNA: TGTGCCAGCAGCTTCGGCAGCCCCGGGGAGCTGTTTTTT. Translated: CASSFGSPGELFF. Using reference TRBV5-6 and TRBJ2-2 for the parts outside the CDR3, the full variable domain is DAGVTQSPTHLIKTRGQQVTLRCSPKSGHDTVSWYQQALGQGPQFIFQYYEEEERQRGNFPDRFSGHQFPNYSSELNVNALLLGDSALYLCASSFGSPGELFFGEGSRLTVL.

This clonotype was recorded a few times. The chain links TRBV6-6 to TRBJ2-7; D ambiguous. The length of the CDR3 is 15 residues. Germline V gene data show CDR1 as MNHNY and CDR2 as SVGAGI (reference sequence). V was pared by 0 bases and J by 0 bases, with 9 bases between. CDR3 protein: CASSYSAESSYEQYV. For the CDR3, the DNA is TGTGCCAGCAGTTACTCGGCAGAGAGCTCCTACGAGCAGTACGTC.

This clonotype was seen only a few times. The chain is built from TRBV27 and TRBJ2-7; tentative D call: TRBD1 (5 bases). The CDR3 contains 15 residues. CDR1 and CDR2 (germline): MNHEY, SMNVEV (reference sequence). With 5 bases removed from V and 5 bases from J, the gap between germline ends came to 19 bases. CDR3 DNA sequence: TGTGCCAGCAGTCCGATCCCAACAGGTAATAACGAGCAGTACGTC. Encoded protein: CASSPIPTGNNEQYV.

This chain connects TRBV5-5 to TRBJ2-7; D gene uncertain. Trimming stripped 3 bases from V and 6 bases from J, with 13 bases between. The CDR3 runs 13 residues. Germline V lookup: CDR1 SGHKS, CDR2 YYEKEE (reference sequence). The chain's CDR3 is CASSSTRFGEQYV. CDR3 coding DNA: TGTGCCAGCAGCTCAACACGATTTGGCGAGCAGTACGTC.

In this sample, this clonotype turned up a few times. The chain is built from TRBV4-1 and TRBJ2-3; D is unclear. This CDR3 has 13 amino acids. Between the trimmed V and J ends, which lost 3 bases and 5 bases, there was a span of 9 bases. Germline CDR1 MGHRA, CDR2 YSYEKL. The CDR3 nucleotides are TGCGCCAGCAGCCATGTGGGGTTAGATACGCAGTATTTT. Amino acids: CASSHVGLDTQYF.

The chain uses TRBV6-2 or TRBV6-3 and TRBJ2-2; D gene ambiguous. CDR1 is MNHEY and CDR2 is SVGEGT in the germline V gene. Deletions cut 0 bases from V and 7 bases from J, with 12 bases between. CDR3 length: 15 residues. The CDR3 DNA follows: TGTGCCAGCAGTTACTCTATCGGGTCCGGCGGGGAGCTGTTTTTT. Its translation is CASSYSIGSGGELFF.

This clonotype was detected a few times. This rearrangement joins TRBV11-2 to TRBJ2-3, with D maybe TRBD1 (5 bases). CDR1 is SGHAT and CDR2 is FQNNGV in the germline V gene. This CDR3 spans 17 amino acids. V lost 5 bases, J lost 0 bases, and 18 bases lay in between. DNA for the CDR3: TGTGCCAGCAGCGATGAAGAAACAGGTTTTAGCACAGATACGCAGTATTTT. The encoded protein is CASSDEETGFSTDTQYF.

This clonotype was counted a few times. CDR3 in DNA: TGTGCCAGCAGCGCCAGGGCAGAGAATAACTATGGCTACACCTTC. Its translation: CASSARAENNYGYTF. The rearrangement links TRBV9 to TRBJ1-2; tentatively, D is TRBD1 (5 bases). The V end was cut by 3 bases, the J end by 1 base, with 13 bases between. This CDR3 comprises 15 residues. Germline lookup yields CDR1 SGDLS and CDR2 YYNGEE.

Only a few counts were recorded for this clonotype. The rearrangement links TRBV12-3 or TRBV12-4 to TRBJ2-3, with D possibly matching TRBD2 (6 bases). The CDR3 spans 15 residues. The V end lost 2 bases, the J end lost 2 bases, and 11 bases lay between the germline ends. As DNA, the CDR3 is TGTGCCAGCAGTTTACGGAGGGCGACCACAGATACGCAGTATTTT. Its translation is CASSLRRATTDTQYF.

The chain couples TRBV12-3 or TRBV12-4 to TRBJ2-3; the D gene is possibly TRBD2 (6 bases). The CDR3 has 16 residues. V was pared by 4 bases and J by 2 bases, with 16 bases between. The CDR3 nucleotides are TGTGCCAGCAGTTCCGGGACTGGGAGTTTCACAGATACGCAGTATTTT. This sequence encodes CASSSGTGSFTDTQYF.

This clonotype was observed a few times. The V gene is TRBV4-1, the J gene TRBJ1-1; maybe TRBD1 (6 bases). The germline V gene encodes CDR1 MGHRA and CDR2 YSYEKL. V lost 6 bases, J lost 4 bases, and 15 bases lay in between. The CDR3 sequence is 14 residues long. CDR3 in DNA: TGCGCCAGCAGACAATCCAGGGGAGCCACTGAAGCTTTCTTT. Protein sequence: CASRQSRGATEAFF.

This clonotype was observed a few times. The chain is built from TRBV6-2 or TRBV6-3 and TRBJ2-1; 10 bases line up with TRBD1. Germline V gives CDR1 MNHEY, CDR2 SVGEGT. This CDR3 contains 16 residues. V lost 8 bases, J lost 9 bases, and 16 bases stayed unmatched. CDR3 DNA: TGTGCCAGCTCCTTCTGGGGGACAGGGGATGCAAGTGAGCAGTTCTTC. Amino acid sequence: CASSFWGTGDASEQFF.

V gene TRBV27 combines with J gene TRBJ2-2; 8 bases match TRBD1. Germline CDR1 is MNHEY and CDR2 is SMNVEV (reference sequence). V trimming: 3 bases; J trimming: 8 bases; junction bases outside the gene matches: 5. The CDR3 consists of 14 residues. The CDR3 bases are TGTGCCAGCAGTTTGGGGACAGGATGGGGGGAGCTGTTTTTT. Translated: CASSLGTGWGELFF.

The gene calls are TRBV3-1 and TRBJ2-1; 9 bases are a match to TRBD1. The ends lost 0 bases at V and 5 bases at J; junction bases unmatched: 8. This CDR3 comprises 17 residues. Germline V gives CDR1 LGHDT, CDR2 YNNKEL (reference sequence). DNA of the CDR3: TGTGCCAGCAGCCAAGATGATCCGGGACAGGGTCACAATGAGCAGTTCTTC. Encoded protein: CASSQDDPGQGHNEQFF.

This clonotype was picked up a small number of times. The chain employs TRBV4-2 and TRBJ1-5, with D unclear. V was clipped by 0 bases and J by 0 bases, with 6 bases between them. The length of the CDR3 is 15 residues. Germline lookup yields CDR1 LGHNA and CDR2 YNFKEQ. The CDR3 DNA reads TGTGCCAGCAGCCAAGAGCAGGATAGCAATCAGCCCCAGCATTTT. Translation gives CASSQEQDSNQPQHF.